Listed here are 22 T cell receptor beta chains from one sample, sequenced in a study of cytomegalovirus exposure and HLA in healthy donors. Sequencing was performed with immunoSEQ multiplex PCR; in TCRdb, only in-frame clones are kept and a portion is missing. The data contain over 150,000 clones, more than 70% of them singletons. Input material: PBMCs. These receptors were taken from a human donor in good health.

The chain is built from TRBV14 and TRBJ2-5; D may be TRBD1 (6 bases). Trimming took off 5 bases at V and 1 base at J, with 14 bases between the two ends. This CDR3 comprises 15 residues. Germline V CDR1 and CDR2: SGHDN, FVKESK. The CDR3 sequence is CASSGRQAPQETQYF. CDR3 coding DNA: TGTGCCAGCAGCGGAAGACAGGCACCCCAAGAGACCCAGTACTTC.

This clone occurred once. The CDR3 loop is CASSGESKAFF. The CDR3, as DNA: TGTGCCAGCAGTGGAGAGTCGAAAGCTTTCTTT. The rearrangement joins TRBV2 to TRBJ1-1; D is unresolved. The CDR3 is made up of 11 amino acids. V was cut by 4 bases and J by 9 bases, with 9 bases left in between. Germline assignment: CDR1 SNHLY and CDR2 FYNNEI.

This chain uses TRBV5-1 with TRBJ2-1; 13 bases fit TRBD2. V lost 3 bases to trimming and J lost 5 bases; unmatched junction nucleotides: 2. This CDR3 is 15 amino acids long. In germline, CDR1 is SGHRS, CDR2 YFSETQ. The CDR3 bases are TGCGCCAGCAGCTCGGGACTAGCGGGAAACAATGAGCAGTTCTTC. It specifies CASSSGLAGNNEQFF.

The J gene is TRBJ2-2, the V gene TRBV7-3; weak D call: TRBD2 (7 bases). V dropped 5 bases and J dropped 6 bases, with 13 bases sitting between them. The germline V gene has CDR1 SGHTA and CDR2 FQGTGA. The CDR3 has 14 residues. DNA for the CDR3: TGTGCCAGCAGCCCACGGGGGGCGCCCGGGGAGCTGTTTTTT. It is translated as CASSPRGAPGELFF.

CDR3 sequence reads: CASSPMSGRASYEQYF. CDR3 DNA: TGTGCCAGCAGCCCTATGAGCGGGAGGGCCTCCTACGAGCAGTACTTC. This chain connects TRBV9 to TRBJ2-7, with 10 bases aligning to TRBD2. The length of the CDR3 is 16 residues. Germline CDR1 reads SGDLS; CDR2 reads YYNGEE. Trimming cost V 4 bases and J 0 bases; bases outside gene matches: 7. Together with reference TRBV9 and TRBJ2-7, the CDR3 gives the full variable domain: DSGVTQTPKHLITATGQRVTLRCSPRSGDLSVYWYQQSLDQGLQFLIQYYNGEERAKGNILERFSAQQFPDLHSELNLSSLELGDSALYFCASSPMSGRASYEQYFGPGTRLTVT.

CDR3: CASSQGGSLSNQPQHF. The CDR3 bases are TGCGCCAGCAGCCAAGGAGGGAGTCTAAGCAATCAGCCCCAGCATTTT. The chain employs TRBV4-1 and TRBJ1-5, with unresolved D. The CDR3 runs 16 residues. CDR1 and CDR2 from the germline V gene are MGHRA and YSYEKL. V was pared by 1 base and J by 1 base, with 11 bases between.

J is TRBJ1-4 and V is TRBV15; 9 positions match TRBD1. Germline CDR1 and CDR2: LNHNV and YYDKDF (reference sequence). V shed 1 base, J shed 5 bases, and the junction held 2 bases outside the gene matches. The length of the CDR3 is 15 residues. CDR3 DNA sequence: TGTGCCACCAGCAGAGGGGGACAGGGCAATGAAAAACTGTTTTTT. It translates to CATSRGGQGNEKLFF.

This sequence joins TRBV30 and TRBJ2-1; D might be TRBD1 (5 bases). Deletions cut 7 bases from V and 5 bases from J, with 9 bases between. Germline CDR1 GTSNPN, CDR2 SVGIG (reference sequence). The CDR3 loop spans 11 amino acids. CDR3 amino acids: CASRQHNEQFF. For the CDR3, the DNA is TGTGCCTCACGACAGCACAATGAGCAGTTCTTC.

V usage is TRBV28 and J usage is TRBJ1-5; TRBD1 aligns across 8 bases. Germline V CDR1 and CDR2: MDHEN, SYDVKM. The CDR3 runs to 14 residues. J lost 5 bases, V lost 4 bases, and 4 bases had no gene match. CDR3 loop: CASSSRGRDQPQHF. CDR3 nucleotides: TGTGCCAGCAGTTCCAGGGGGCGTGATCAGCCCCAGCATTTT.

The chain combines TRBV30 with TRBJ2-7, with 8 bases identical to TRBD1. V trimming: 0 bases; J trimming: 6 bases; junction bases outside the gene matches: 7. Germline CDR1 GTSNPN, CDR2 SVGIG (reference sequence). There are 14 residues in the CDR3. The CDR3 loop reads CAWSVRGLRGEQYF. The CDR3 nucleotides are TGTGCCTGGAGTGTCAGGGGGCTGCGCGGCGAGCAGTACTTC.

To note about this clone: The junction departs from germline at one end; a sequencing error may be responsible. This sequence joins TRBV5-4 and TRBJ1-1; D not certain. The CDR3 loop spans 14 amino acids. In germline, CDR1 is SGHNT, CDR2 YYREEE (reference sequence). In nucleotides, the CDR3 is TGTGCCAGCACCTTGGACTGGGCGGGCACTGAAGCTTTCTTT. This encodes CASTLDWAGTEAFF.

This clone is a singleton in its sample. The chain has TRBV1 and TRBJ2-1; TRBD2, the D gene given by the table, was not confirmed from the DNA. TRBV1 is a known pseudogene. The CDR3 extends over 15 amino acids. CDR3: CTSFVGVRTYNEQFF. The CDR3 nucleotides read TGCACCAGCTTCGTCGGGGTTCGCACCTACAATGAGCAGTTCTTC.

CDR3 DNA: TGTGCCAGCAGCTTAGTCCTTTACGAGCAGTACTTC. Protein: CASSLVLYEQYF. The chain combines TRBV7-9 with TRBJ2-7, with D hard to call. Germline loops: CDR1 SEHNR, CDR2 FQNEAQ (reference sequence). The V and J ends lost 1 base and 4 bases respectively, with 5 bases between them. The length of the CDR3 is 12 residues. The variable domain in full, completed from reference TRBV7-9 and TRBJ2-7, reads DTGVSQNPRHKITKRGQNVTFRCDPISEHNRLYWYRQTLGQGPEFLTYFQNEAQLEKSRLLSDRFSAERPKGSFSTLEIQRTEQGDSAMYLCASSLVLYEQYFGPGTRLTVT.

Worth noting for this clone: In the same sample, other DNA sequences code for this CDR3. The chain has TRBV5-1 and TRBJ2-1; TRBD2 agrees at 9 bases. CDR3 length: 15 residues. Germline V gives CDR1 SGHRS, CDR2 YFSETQ. V lost 0 bases, J lost 4 bases, and 2 bases stayed unmatched. The CDR3 region has the DNA TGCGCCAGCAGCTTGGCTAGCGGGGCGTACAATGAGCAGTTCTTC. It specifies CASSLASGAYNEQFF.

The chain joins TRBV7-9 to TRBJ1-1, with a weak D call TRBD1 (5 bases). V was clipped by 4 bases and J by 0 bases, with 6 bases between them. This CDR3 is 13 amino acids long. Germline V CDR1 and CDR2: SEHNR, FQNEAQ (reference sequence). The CDR3 protein is CASSSRVNTEAFF. For the CDR3, the DNA is TGTGCCAGCAGCTCCAGGGTGAACACTGAAGCTTTCTTT.

The V gene is TRBV5-4, the J gene TRBJ2-5, with TRBD2 matching 7 bases. The germline V gene encodes CDR1 SGHNT and CDR2 YYREEE (reference sequence). V gave up 2 bases and J gave up 4 bases; unmatched junction bases: 8. This CDR3 spans 15 amino acids. The CDR3 here is CASSLRSSGGETQYF. As DNA, the CDR3 is TGTGCCAGCAGCTTAAGATCTAGCGGCGGAGAGACCCAGTACTTC.

V and J are TRBV27 and TRBJ1-2; unclear D gene. This CDR3 has 14 residues. Between the trimmed V and J ends, which lost 2 bases and 4 bases, there was a span of 11 bases. From germline, CDR1 is MNHEY and CDR2 SMNVEV (reference sequence). CDR3: CASSLGPQIYGYTF. Written as DNA, the CDR3 is TGTGCCAGCAGTTTAGGTCCCCAGATCTATGGCTACACCTTC.

This clone has a single count. The genes are TRBV19 and TRBJ2-5; maybe TRBD2 (5 bases). The CDR3 length is 14 residues. From germline, CDR1 is LNHDA and CDR2 SQIVND (reference sequence). The V end lost 5 bases, the J end lost 3 bases, and 13 bases lay between the germline ends. The CDR3 DNA is TGTGCCAGTAGTTCCTACGGGGTTGAAGAGACCCAGTACTTC. It yields the protein CASSSYGVEETQYF.

This clone was recorded only once. This chain uses TRBV6-1 with TRBJ2-7; 8 nucleotides agree with TRBD2. This CDR3 has 16 residues. Trimming took 2 bases from V and 3 from J; bases not matched to a gene: 9. CDR1 and CDR2 from the germline V gene are MNHNS and SASEGT. In DNA form, the CDR3 reads TGTGCCAGCAGTGAATACCGAGCGGGAGTTAACTACGAGCAGTACTTC. Protein product: CASSEYRAGVNYEQYF.

The chain couples TRBV5-4 to TRBJ2-5; 9 bases are shared with TRBD2. V shed 0 bases and J 1 base; nucleotides not matched to a gene: 4. Per the germline V gene, CDR1 is SGHNT and CDR2 is YYREEE (reference sequence). This CDR3 has 16 amino acids. The CDR3 sequence: CASSLGLAGSQETQYF. Here the CDR3 DNA reads TGTGCCAGCAGCTTGGGGCTAGCGGGGTCCCAAGAGACCCAGTACTTC.

The chain joins TRBV6-1 to TRBJ2-2; D is possibly TRBD1 (6 bases). Germline-derived CDR1 and CDR2 are MNHNS and SASEGT. Trimming took off 3 bases at V and 6 bases at J, with 11 bases between the two ends. This CDR3 has 14 amino acids. The CDR3 region has the DNA TGTGCCAGCAGTGAGAGGACAGTTTCCGGGGAGCTGTTTTTT. Protein product: CASSERTVSGELFF.

The CDR3 sequence is CASSLSSTGGTEAFF. In DNA form, the CDR3 reads TGCGCCAGCAGCTTGAGTAGTACAGGGGGGACTGAAGCTTTCTTT. The chain employs TRBV5-1 and TRBJ1-1; 8 bases are shared with TRBD1. The CDR3 length is 15 residues. The J segment lost 5 bases and the V segment lost 1 base, leaving 7 bases of the junction unmatched. Germline V gives CDR1 SGHRS, CDR2 YFSETQ.